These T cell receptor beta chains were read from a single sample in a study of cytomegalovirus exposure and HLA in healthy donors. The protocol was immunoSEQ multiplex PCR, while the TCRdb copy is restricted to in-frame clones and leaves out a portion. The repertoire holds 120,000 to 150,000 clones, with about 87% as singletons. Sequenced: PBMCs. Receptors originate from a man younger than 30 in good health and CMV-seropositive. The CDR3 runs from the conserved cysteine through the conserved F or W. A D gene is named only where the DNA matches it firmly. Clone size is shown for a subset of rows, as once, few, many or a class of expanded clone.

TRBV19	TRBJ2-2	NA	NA	CASKFQAFRTGELFF	TGTGCCAGTAAATTTCAGGCCTTCCGAACAGGGGAGCTGTTTTTT
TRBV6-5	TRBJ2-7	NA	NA	CASSYSSRGTYEQYF	TGTGCCAGCAGTTACTCGAGTCGGGGAACCTACGAGCAGTACTTC
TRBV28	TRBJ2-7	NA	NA	CASSLGREYEQYF	TGTGCCAGCAGTTTGGGACGGGAGTACGAGCAGTACTTC
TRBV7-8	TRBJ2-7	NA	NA	CASTLRRVSSYEQYF	TGTGCCAGCACCCTAAGGAGGGTGAGCTCCTACGAGCAGTACTTC
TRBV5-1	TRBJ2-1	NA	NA	CASSLQGSYNEQFF	TGCGCCAGCAGCTTGCAGGGGTCCTACAATGAGCAGTTCTTC
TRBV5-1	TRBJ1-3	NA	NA	CASSLETRARSGNTIYF	TGCGCCAGCAGCCTGGAAACCAGGGCGCGCTCTGGAAACACCATATATTTT
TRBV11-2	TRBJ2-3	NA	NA	CASSLLPDTQYF	TGTGCCAGCAGCTTACTACCAGATACGCAGTATTTT
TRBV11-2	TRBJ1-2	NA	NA	CASSPGYYGYTF	TGTGCCAGCAGCCCCGGGTACTATGGCTACACCTTC
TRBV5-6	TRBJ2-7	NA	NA	CASSRGSPNYEQYF	TGTGCCAGCAGCCGTGGTAGTCCGAACTACGAGCAGTACTTC
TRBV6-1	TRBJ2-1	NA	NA	CASSEQKISYNEQFF	TGTGCCAGCAGTGAACAGAAAATATCCTACAATGAGCAGTTCTTC
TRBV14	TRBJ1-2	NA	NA	CATRGTGGRSGYTF	TGTGCCACCCGGGGGACGGGGGGGCGAAGTGGCTACACCTTC
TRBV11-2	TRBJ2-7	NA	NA	CASSLDRNTYEQYF	TGTGCCAGCAGCTTAGACAGGAACACCTACGAGCAGTACTTC
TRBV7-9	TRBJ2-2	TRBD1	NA	CASSLPGAGGSSGELFF	TGTGCCAGCAGCTTGCCTGGGGCAGGGGGTTCCTCCGGGGAGCTGTTTTTT
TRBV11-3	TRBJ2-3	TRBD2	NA	CASSLAGPGTSGRRDTQYF	TGTGCCAGCAGCTTAGCTGGCCCCGGGACTAGCGGGAGGAGGGATACGCAGTATTTT
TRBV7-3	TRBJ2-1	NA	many	CASSLGRTYNEQFF	TGTGCCAGCAGCTTAGGTAGGACTTACAATGAGCAGTTCTTC